This T cell receptor beta chain was documented in a study of neoadjuvant nivolumab and ipilimumab in lung cancer. Notes on this clone: What it binds is not known.

Whole-study results and caveats: Blood richness before therapy tracked richness in tumors resected after neoadjuvant therapy. TCR richness and clonality were higher in tumors than adjacent uninvolved lung.

The V gene end was trimmed by 6 bases and the J gene end by 6 bases; junction bases not matched to a gene: 8. The CDR3 totals 14 residues. Germline assignment: CDR1 MNHEY and CDR2 SVGAGI. TCRdb keeps only in-frame clones here, not all; method: immunoSEQ multiplex PCR. The repertoire holds about 7,000 clones, over 70% seen once, with approximately 4.4% in the top ten. The J gene is TRBJ1-2, the V gene TRBV6-5, with 9 bases aligning to TRBD1. The sample in question was tumor tissue, obtained after neoadjuvant nivolumab, alone or with ipilimumab, at or shortly before surgery. The receptor was derived from an adult with non-small cell lung cancer. The DNA of the CDR3 is TGTGCCAGCAGCTCCCGCCGGGACAGGGATGGCTACACCTTC. Residues: CASSSRRDRDGYTF.